This T cell receptor (beta chain) was found in a study of T cell changes during pregnancy in multiple sclerosis. The CDR3 is 16 amino acids. The ends were cut back, 6 bases at V and 1 base at J, with 16 bases in the middle. Per the germline V gene, CDR1 is SNHLY and CDR2 is FYNNEI. Generated by immunoSEQ multiplex PCR, the TCRdb table keeps only in-frame clones and is missing some. The sample includes tens of thousands of clones, about 93% of them seen just once. The V call is TRBV2, the J call TRBJ2-4, with D possibly matching TRBD2 (5 bases). The sample consisted of CD4+ T cells from peripheral blood mononuclear cells, taken in the second trimester of pregnancy. This receptor was taken from a female donor with multiple sclerosis, enrolled in a pregnancy study. The CDR3 DNA reads as TGTGCCAGCAGAACCTCGGTCAGGAGGGCCAAAAACATTCAGTACTTC. This codes for CASRTSVRRAKNIQYF.